Below, 18 T cell receptor beta chains from the same sample are listed, as sequenced in a study of T cell responses to AZD1222 COVID-19 vaccine. Libraries were prepared by immunoSEQ multiplex PCR; TCRdb keeps only in-frame clonotypes and omits some of them. The profile shows about 150,000 clones, about nine tenths of them singletons. Here the sequenced sample was peripheral blood, taken on day 0 of MenACWY control vaccination. The receptor set was obtained from an adult in good health.

This clone was observed a single time. The chain links TRBV7-9 to TRBJ1-4; maybe TRBD1 (5 bases). Trimming stripped 6 bases from V and 6 bases from J, with 11 bases between. Per the germline V gene, CDR1 is SEHNR and CDR2 is FQNEAQ (reference sequence). There are 13 residues in the CDR3. The DNA for the CDR3 is TGTGCCAGCAGTTTTGTAGGGGATGAAAAACTGTTTTTT. Its protein is CASSFVGDEKLFF.

The chain carries TRBV11-2 and TRBJ2-5, with a tentative D call TRBD1 (6 bases). V lost 1 base and J 4 bases, leaving 13 bases between the germline ends. CDR3 length equals 15 residues. The germline CDR1 and CDR2 sequences are SGHAT and FQNNGV. The CDR3 nucleotides are TGTGCCAGCAGCTTAGCAGGGGCTCTGGGAGAGACCCAGTACTTC. Translating it yields CASSLAGALGETQYF.

The genes are TRBV19 and TRBJ2-2; no firm D call. Germline CDR1 is LNHDA and CDR2 is SQIVND (reference sequence). The CDR3 loop spans 14 amino acids. With 3 bases removed from V and 2 bases from J, the gap between germline ends came to 7 bases. CDR3 protein: CASSILGNTGELFF. CDR3 DNA: TGTGCCAGTAGTATTTTGGGCAACACCGGGGAGCTGTTTTTT.

The gene calls are TRBV7-2 and TRBJ2-1; D may be TRBD1 (7 bases). The V and J ends lost 4 bases and 0 bases respectively, with 13 bases between them. The CDR3 consists of 16 residues. Germline CDR1 is SGHTA and CDR2 is FQGNSA. The CDR3 nucleotides are TGTGCCAGCAGCTCCCGACAGGGAGGCTCCTACAATGAGCAGTTCTTC. Translation: CASSSRQGGSYNEQFF.

This chain connects TRBV6-2 or TRBV6-3 to TRBJ1-1, with a weak D call TRBD1 (5 bases). V lost 5 bases, J lost 5 bases, and 18 bases lay in between. This CDR3 has 15 amino acids. Germline V CDR1 and CDR2: MNHEY, SVGEGT. Here the CDR3 DNA reads TGTGCCAGCAGTCAATGGGGGGGATCGAGGACTGAAGCTTTCTTT. Translated, it gives CASSQWGGSRTEAFF.

The V gene is TRBV5-1, the J gene TRBJ2-2, with D possibly TRBD2 on 5 matching bases. Between the trimmed V and J ends, which lost 3 bases and 1 base, there was a span of 10 bases. The germline CDR1 and CDR2 sequences are SGHRS and YFSETQ. The CDR3 covers 15 residues. The CDR3 DNA reads as TGCGCCAGCAGCTCGGCCGGGATGAACACCGGGGAGCTGTTTTTT. It translates to CASSSAGMNTGELFF.

The rearrangement joins TRBV19 to TRBJ1-1, with TRBD1 matching over 8 bases. The germline CDR1 and CDR2 sequences are LNHDA and SQIVND (reference sequence). The V segment lost 4 bases and the J segment 1 base; nucleotides outside the gene matches: 5. This CDR3 region has 15 residues. The CDR3 here is CASSTSGTGNTEAFF. The DNA for the CDR3 is TGTGCCAGTAGTACCTCCGGGACAGGGAACACTGAAGCTTTCTTT. The full variable domain, in which reference TRBV19 and TRBJ1-1 provide the parts outside the CDR3, is DGGITQSPKYLFRKEGQNVTLSCEQNLNHDAMYWYRQDPGQGLRLIYYSQIVNDFQKGDIAEGYSVSREKKESFPLTVTSAQKNPTAFYLCASSTSGTGNTEAFFGQGTRLTVV.

This chain uses TRBV7-9 with TRBJ1-3; D gene ambiguous. V lost 1 base and J lost 0, with 4 bases in between. CDR1 and CDR2 from the germline V gene are SEHNR and FQNEAQ (reference sequence). There are 14 residues in the CDR3. CDR3: CASSLGISGNTIYF. CDR3 nucleotide sequence: TGTGCCAGCAGCTTAGGAATCTCTGGAAACACCATATATTTT.

The rearrangement joins TRBV3-1 (or the pseudogene TRBV3-2) to TRBJ1-1; D may be TRBD1 (6 bases). Germline loops: CDR1 LGHDT, CDR2 YNNKEL (reference sequence). The CDR3 extends over 13 amino acids. Trimming cost V 1 base and J 7 bases, with 10 bases left between them. In DNA form, the CDR3 reads TGTGCCAGCAGCCAAGGCCCAGGGGTTGAAGCTTTCTTT. Protein sequence: CASSQGPGVEAFF.

The chain couples TRBV7-2 to TRBJ2-3; D perhaps matches TRBD2 (7 bases). Trimming left V 0 bases short and J 0 bases short, with 28 bases between. This CDR3 spans 22 amino acids. Looked up from germline, CDR1 is SGHTA and CDR2 is FQGNSA. The CDR3 loop is CASSLASVLLGGANSSTDTQYF. The CDR3 nucleotides read TGTGCCAGCAGCTTAGCGAGTGTGTTGTTGGGGGGGGCCAACTCTAGCACAGATACGCAGTATTTT.

For the CDR3, the DNA is TGTGCCAGCAGCTCCCCCGGGGAGTCAGAGACCCAGTACTTC. Translation gives CASSSPGESETQYF. The J gene is TRBJ2-5, the V gene TRBV11-3, with a weak D call TRBD2 (5 bases). V was pared by 4 bases and J by 4 bases, with 13 bases between. The CDR3 runs to 14 residues. Germline CDR1 and CDR2: SGHNT and YENEEA.

This clone was recorded once. This rearrangement joins TRBV5-6 to TRBJ2-5, with D unclear. Trimming took 0 bases from V and 5 from J, leaving 8 bases between them. This CDR3 comprises 13 residues. In germline, CDR1 is SGHDT, CDR2 YYEEEE. CDR3 DNA sequence: TGTGCCAGCAGCTTGGAGGGCAGGGAGACCCAGTACTTC. Amino acids: CASSLEGRETQYF.

The chain has TRBV19 and TRBJ2-1; D is uncertain. Germline loops: CDR1 LNHDA, CDR2 SQIVND (reference sequence). The V gene lost 6 bases and the J gene lost 0 bases, with 6 bases spanning the gap. The CDR3 sequence is 13 residues long. The CDR3 nucleotides are TGTGCCAGTAGGGCCGGCTCCTACAATGAGCAGTTCTTC. It yields the protein CASRAGSYNEQFF.

J is TRBJ2-1 and V is TRBV7-6, with a possible D match to TRBD2 (6 bases). The CDR3 totals 16 residues. Germline V gene sequence: CDR1 SGHVS, CDR2 FNYEAQ. V lost 1 base and J 4 bases, leaving 14 bases between the germline ends. For the CDR3, the DNA is TGTGCCAGCAGCTTAGTGCAGGGCAGCGGGTACAATGAGCAGTTCTTC. Protein sequence: CASSLVQGSGYNEQFF.

The chain links TRBV5-1 to TRBJ2-3; TRBD1 aligns across 9 bases. The CDR3 has 15 amino acids. Germline assignment: CDR1 SGHRS and CDR2 YFSETQ. Trimming at V came to 4 bases and at J to 4 bases, leaving 7 bases not matched to a gene. The CDR3 DNA reads TGCGCCAGCAGCGCCCGGACAGGGGTTTCAGATACGCAGTATTTT. Translation gives CASSARTGVSDTQYF.

The CDR3 DNA sequence: TGCGCCAGCAGCTTGGATGAGGGTTTAGGCACTGAAGCTTTCTTT. Encoded protein: CASSLDEGLGTEAFF. This chain joins TRBV5-1 and TRBJ1-1; no definite D call. This CDR3 region has 15 residues. V was pared by 0 bases and J by 4 bases, with 13 bases between. Per the germline V gene, CDR1 is SGHRS and CDR2 is YFSETQ.

Here the CDR3 DNA reads TGTGCCAGCAGCGTAGAGCTAGCGGTAAACACCGGGGAGCTGTTTTTT. Protein: CASSVELAVNTGELFF. V and J are TRBV9 and TRBJ2-2, with TRBD2 matching over 7 bases. Germline V gives CDR1 SGDLS, CDR2 YYNGEE. V lost 0 bases, J lost 2 bases, and 4 bases stayed unmatched. The CDR3 has 16 amino acids. Full variable domain (rest looked up from reference TRBV9 and TRBJ2-2): DSGVTQTPKHLITATGQRVTLRCSPRSGDLSVYWYQQSLDQGLQFLIQYYNGEERAKGNILERFSAQQFPDLHSELNLSSLELGDSALYFCASSVELAVNTGELFFGEGSRLTVL.

This clone was recorded only once. This rearrangement joins TRBV19 to TRBJ2-4, with 8 bases that match TRBD2. V was pared by 4 bases and J by 3 bases, with 11 bases of the junction left unmatched. The CDR3 is 17 residues long. Germline V gene data show CDR1 as LNHDA and CDR2 as SQIVND (reference sequence). Here the CDR3 DNA reads TGTGCCAGTAGTAGAGGCGCGGGGGGCGATTTCAAAAACATTCAGTACTTC. It translates to CASSRGAGGDFKNIQYF.